This T cell receptor beta chain was sequenced for a study of blood T cell repertoires in COVID-19. Whole-study context: T cells, B-cell-depleted T cells, or PBMCs provided the cDNA or gDNA that served as material.

TCRdb's copy holds only in-frame clones and misses some; the assay was immunoSEQ multiplex PCR. The sample records 300,000 to 350,000 clones, about nine tenths being singletons. The receptor's source is a woman in her twenties or thirties with COVID-19, enrolled during active disease. The specimen sequenced was peripheral blood.

The CDR3 loop is CASSEVGRGQDEQYF. CDR3 in DNA: TGTGCCAGCAGTGAAGTAGGAAGGGGGCAGGACGAGCAGTACTTC. The V gene is TRBV2, the J gene TRBJ2-7; 7 nucleotides align to TRBD1. With V trimmed by 1 base and J by 5 bases, 8 bases remained unmatched. Per germline, CDR1 SNHLY and CDR2 FYNNEI. The length of the CDR3 is 15 residues.